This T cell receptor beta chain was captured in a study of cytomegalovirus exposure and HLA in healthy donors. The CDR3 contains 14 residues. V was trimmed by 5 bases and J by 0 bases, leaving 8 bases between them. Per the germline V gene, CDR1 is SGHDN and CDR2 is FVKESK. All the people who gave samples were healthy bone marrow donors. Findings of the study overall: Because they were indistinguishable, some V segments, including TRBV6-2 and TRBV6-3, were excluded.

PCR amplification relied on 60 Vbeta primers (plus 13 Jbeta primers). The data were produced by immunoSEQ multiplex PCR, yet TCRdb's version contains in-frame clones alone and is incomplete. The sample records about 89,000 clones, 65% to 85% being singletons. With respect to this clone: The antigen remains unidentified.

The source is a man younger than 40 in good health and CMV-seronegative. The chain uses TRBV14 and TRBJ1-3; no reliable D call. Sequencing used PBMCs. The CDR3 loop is CASSSLSSGNTIYF. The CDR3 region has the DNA TGTGCCAGCAGCTCCCTAAGCTCTGGAAACACCATATATTTT. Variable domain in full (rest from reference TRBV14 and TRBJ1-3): EAGVTQFPSHSVIEKGQTVTLRCDPISGHDNLYWYRRVMGKEIKFLLHFVKESKQDESGMPNNRFLAERTGGTYSTLKVQPAELEDSGVYFCASSSLSSGNTIYFGEGSWLTVV.